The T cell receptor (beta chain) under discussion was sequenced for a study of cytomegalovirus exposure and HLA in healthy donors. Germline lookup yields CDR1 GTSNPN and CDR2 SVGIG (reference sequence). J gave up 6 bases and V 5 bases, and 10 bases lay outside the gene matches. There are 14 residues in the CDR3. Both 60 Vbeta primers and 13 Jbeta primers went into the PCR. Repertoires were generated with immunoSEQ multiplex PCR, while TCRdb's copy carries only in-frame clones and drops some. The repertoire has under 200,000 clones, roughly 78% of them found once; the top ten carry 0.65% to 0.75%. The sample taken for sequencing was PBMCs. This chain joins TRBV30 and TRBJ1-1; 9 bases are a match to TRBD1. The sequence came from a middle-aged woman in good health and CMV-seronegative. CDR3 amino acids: CAWARDREIAEAFF. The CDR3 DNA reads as TGTGCCTGGGCAAGGGACAGGGAGATTGCTGAAGCTTTCTTT.